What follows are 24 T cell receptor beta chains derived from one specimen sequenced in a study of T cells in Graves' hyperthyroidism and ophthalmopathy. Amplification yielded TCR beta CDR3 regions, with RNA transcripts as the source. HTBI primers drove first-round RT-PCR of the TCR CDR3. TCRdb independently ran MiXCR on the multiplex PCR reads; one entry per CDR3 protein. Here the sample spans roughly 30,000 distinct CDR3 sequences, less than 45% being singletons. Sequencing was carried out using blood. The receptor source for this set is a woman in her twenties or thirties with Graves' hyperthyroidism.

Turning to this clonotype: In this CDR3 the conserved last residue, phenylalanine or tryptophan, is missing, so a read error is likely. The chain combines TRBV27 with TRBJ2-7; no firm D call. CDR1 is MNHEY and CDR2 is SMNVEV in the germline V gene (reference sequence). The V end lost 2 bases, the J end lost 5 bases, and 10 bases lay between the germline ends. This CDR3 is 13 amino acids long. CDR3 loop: CASSLQGGDEQYI. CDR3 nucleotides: TGTGCCAGCAGTTTACAAGGTGGCGACGAGCAGTACATC.

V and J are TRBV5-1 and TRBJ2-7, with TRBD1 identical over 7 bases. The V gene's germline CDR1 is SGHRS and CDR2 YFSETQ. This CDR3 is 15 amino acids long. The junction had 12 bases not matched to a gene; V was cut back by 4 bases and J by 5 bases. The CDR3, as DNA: TGCGCCAGCAGCCAGGGGGTTAGCTCCTACAACGAGCAGTACTTC. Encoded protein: CASSQGVSSYNEQYF. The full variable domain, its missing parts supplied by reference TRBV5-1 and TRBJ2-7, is KAGVTQTPRYLIKTRGQQVTLSCSPISGHRSVSWYQQTPGQGLQFLFEYFSETQRNKGNFPGRFSGRQFSNSRSEMNVSTLELGDSALYLCASSQGVSSYNEQYFGPGTRLTVT.

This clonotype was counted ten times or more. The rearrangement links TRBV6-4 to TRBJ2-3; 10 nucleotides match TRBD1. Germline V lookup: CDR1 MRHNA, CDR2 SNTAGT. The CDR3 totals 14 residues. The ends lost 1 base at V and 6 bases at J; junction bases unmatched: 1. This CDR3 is CASSDLGQGDTQYF. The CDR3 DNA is TGTGCCAGCAGTGACTTGGGACAGGGGGATACGCAGTATTTT.

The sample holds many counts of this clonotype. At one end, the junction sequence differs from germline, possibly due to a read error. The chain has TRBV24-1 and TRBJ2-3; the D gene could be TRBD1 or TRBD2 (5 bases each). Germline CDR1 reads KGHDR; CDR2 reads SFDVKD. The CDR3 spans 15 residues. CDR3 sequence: CATSDFRGKTGTQYF. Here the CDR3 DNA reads TGTGCCACCAGTGATTTTCGAGGGAAAACAGGTACGCAGTATTTT.

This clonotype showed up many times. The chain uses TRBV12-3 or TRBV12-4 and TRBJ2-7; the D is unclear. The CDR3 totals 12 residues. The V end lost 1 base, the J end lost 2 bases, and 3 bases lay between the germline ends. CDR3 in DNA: TGTGCCAGCAGTTTAGTAACCTACGAGCAGTACTTC. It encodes CASSLVTYEQYF.

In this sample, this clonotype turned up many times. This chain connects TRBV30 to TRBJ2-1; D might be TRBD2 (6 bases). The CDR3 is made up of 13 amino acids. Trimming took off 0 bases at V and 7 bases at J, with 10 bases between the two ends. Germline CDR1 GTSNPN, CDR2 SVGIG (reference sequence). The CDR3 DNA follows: TGTGCCTGGAGTGTACGGAGCGGGAATGAGCAGTTCTTC. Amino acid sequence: CAWSVRSGNEQFF.

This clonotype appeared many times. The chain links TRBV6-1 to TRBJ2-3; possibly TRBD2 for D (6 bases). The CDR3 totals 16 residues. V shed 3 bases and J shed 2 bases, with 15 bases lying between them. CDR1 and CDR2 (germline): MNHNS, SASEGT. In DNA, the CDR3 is TGTGCCAGCAGTGAGGCTGGCGGGGACCTCACAGATACGCAGTATTTT. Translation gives CASSEAGGDLTDTQYF.

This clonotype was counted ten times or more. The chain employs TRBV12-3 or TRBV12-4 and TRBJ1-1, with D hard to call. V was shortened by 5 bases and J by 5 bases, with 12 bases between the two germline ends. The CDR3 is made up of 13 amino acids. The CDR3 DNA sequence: TGTGCCAGCAGTCGAATCGGAAAAACTGAAGCTTTCTTT. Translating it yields CASSRIGKTEAFF.

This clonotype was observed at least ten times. This chain's CDR3 is CASSRTGTNEKLFF. CDR3 bases: TGTGCCAGCTCGAGGACAGGGACGAATGAAAAACTGTTTTTT. The genes are TRBV18 and TRBJ1-4, with 8 positions matching TRBD1. The germline V gene has CDR1 KGHSH and CDR2 LQKENI. The CDR3 spans 14 residues. Germline trimming cut 6 bases from V and 5 bases from J; bases unmatched to any gene: 5.

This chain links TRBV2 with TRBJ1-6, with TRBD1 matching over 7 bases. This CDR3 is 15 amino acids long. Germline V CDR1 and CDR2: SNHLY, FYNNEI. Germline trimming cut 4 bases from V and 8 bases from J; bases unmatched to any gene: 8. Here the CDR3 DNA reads TGTGCCAGCAGTGCCCCGGGACAGCCCTATTCACCCCTCCACTTT. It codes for CASSAPGQPYSPLHF.

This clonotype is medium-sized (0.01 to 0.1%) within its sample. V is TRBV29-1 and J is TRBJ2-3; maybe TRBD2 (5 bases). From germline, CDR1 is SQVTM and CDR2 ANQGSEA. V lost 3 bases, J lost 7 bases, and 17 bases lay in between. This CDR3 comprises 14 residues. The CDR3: CSVDSTGSSNTQYF. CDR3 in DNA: TGCAGCGTTGACAGTACGGGAAGTTCAAATACGCAGTATTTT.

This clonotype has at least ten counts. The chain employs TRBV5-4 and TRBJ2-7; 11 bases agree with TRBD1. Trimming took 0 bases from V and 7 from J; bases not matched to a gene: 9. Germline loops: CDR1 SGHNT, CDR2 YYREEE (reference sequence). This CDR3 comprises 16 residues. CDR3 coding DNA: TGTGCCAGCAGCTTGGGGACAGGGGGCGGTCGACAGGAGCAGTACTTC. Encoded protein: CASSLGTGGGRQEQYF.

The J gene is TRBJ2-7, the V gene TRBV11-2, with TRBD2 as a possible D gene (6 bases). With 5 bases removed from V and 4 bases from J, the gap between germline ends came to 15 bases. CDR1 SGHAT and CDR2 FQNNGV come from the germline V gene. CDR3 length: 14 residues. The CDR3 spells CASSRNQGLYEQYF. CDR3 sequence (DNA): TGTGCCAGCAGCCGAAACCAGGGACTGTACGAGCAGTACTTC.

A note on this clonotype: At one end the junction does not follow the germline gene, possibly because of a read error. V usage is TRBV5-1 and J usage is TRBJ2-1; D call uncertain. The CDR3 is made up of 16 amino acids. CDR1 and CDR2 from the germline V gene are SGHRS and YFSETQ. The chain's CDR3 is CASSLAPLSSDNEQSF. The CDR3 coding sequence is TGCGCCAGCAGCCTCGCCCCATTAAGCTCCGACAATGAGCAGTCCTTC.

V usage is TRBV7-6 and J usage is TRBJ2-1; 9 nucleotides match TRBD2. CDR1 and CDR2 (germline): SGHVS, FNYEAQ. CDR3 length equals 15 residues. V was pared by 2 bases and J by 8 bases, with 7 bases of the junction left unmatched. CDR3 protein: CASSLMAGGLDEQFF. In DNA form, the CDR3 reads TGTGCCAGCAGCTTAATGGCGGGAGGGCTTGATGAGCAGTTCTTC.

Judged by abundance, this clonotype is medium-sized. The CDR3 nucleotides read TGTGCCAGTAGGCCTGGCAGCTACCAAGAGACCCAGTACTTC. Translation: CASRPGSYQETQYF. The rearrangement links TRBV19 to TRBJ2-5, with unresolved D. Germline V gene lookup returns CDR1 LNHDA and CDR2 SQIVND (reference sequence). With 6 bases removed from V and 0 bases from J, the gap between germline ends came to 11 bases. The CDR3 extends over 14 amino acids.

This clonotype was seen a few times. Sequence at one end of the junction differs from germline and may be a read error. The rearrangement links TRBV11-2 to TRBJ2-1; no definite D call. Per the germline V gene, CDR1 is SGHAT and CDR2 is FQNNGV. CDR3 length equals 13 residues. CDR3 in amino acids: CASRPQFYSERFF. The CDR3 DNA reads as TGTGCCAGCAGGCCACAGTTCTACAGTGAGCGGTTCTTC.

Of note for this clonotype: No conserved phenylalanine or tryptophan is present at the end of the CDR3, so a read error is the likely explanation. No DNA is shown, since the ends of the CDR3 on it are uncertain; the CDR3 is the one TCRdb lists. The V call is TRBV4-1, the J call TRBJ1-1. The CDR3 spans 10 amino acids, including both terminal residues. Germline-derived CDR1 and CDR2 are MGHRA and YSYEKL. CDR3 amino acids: CASSQDQLYS.

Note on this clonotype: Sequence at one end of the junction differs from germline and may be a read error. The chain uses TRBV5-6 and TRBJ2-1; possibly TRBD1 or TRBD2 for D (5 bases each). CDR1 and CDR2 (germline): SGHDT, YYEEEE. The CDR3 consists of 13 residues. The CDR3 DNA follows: TGTGCCTGCAGCTTGGGGGTCCACAATGAGCAGTTCTTC. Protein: CACSLGVHNEQFF.

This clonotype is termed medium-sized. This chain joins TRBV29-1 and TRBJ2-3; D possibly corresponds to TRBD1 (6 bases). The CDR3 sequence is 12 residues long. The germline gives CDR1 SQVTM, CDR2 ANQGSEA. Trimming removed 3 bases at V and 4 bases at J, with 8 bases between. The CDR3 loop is CSVEDSSDTQYF. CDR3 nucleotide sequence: TGCAGCGTTGAGGACAGCTCAGATACGCAGTATTTT.

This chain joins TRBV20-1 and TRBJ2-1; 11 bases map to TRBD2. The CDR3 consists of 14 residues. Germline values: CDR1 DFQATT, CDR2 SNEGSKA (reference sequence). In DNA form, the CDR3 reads TGCAGCCCCCCGGGACTAGCGGCGGACAATGAGCAGTTCTTC. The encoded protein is CSPPGLAADNEQFF.

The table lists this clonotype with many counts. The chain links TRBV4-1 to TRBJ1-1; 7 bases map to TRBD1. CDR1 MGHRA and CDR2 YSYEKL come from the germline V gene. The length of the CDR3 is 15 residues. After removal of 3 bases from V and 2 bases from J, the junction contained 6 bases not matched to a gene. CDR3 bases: TGCGCCAGCAGCCATAGACAGGGATCCAACACTGAAGCTTTCTTT. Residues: CASSHRQGSNTEAFF.

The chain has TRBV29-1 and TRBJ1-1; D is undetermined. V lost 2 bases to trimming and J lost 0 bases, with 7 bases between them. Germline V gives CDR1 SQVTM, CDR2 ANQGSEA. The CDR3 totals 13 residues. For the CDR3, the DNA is TGCAGCGTTGAAAGCATTATGAACACTGAAGCTTTCTTT. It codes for CSVESIMNTEAFF.

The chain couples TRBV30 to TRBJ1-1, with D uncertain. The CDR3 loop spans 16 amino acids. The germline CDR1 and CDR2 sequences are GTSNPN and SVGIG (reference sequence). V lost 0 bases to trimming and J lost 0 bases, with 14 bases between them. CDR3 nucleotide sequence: TGTGCCTGGAGTGTATGGGTGAGGACGGTGAACACTGAAGCTTTCTTT. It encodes CAWSVWVRTVNTEAFF.